This T cell receptor (beta chain) was obtained from a study of shared clonotypes between healthy human individuals (TCRdb year 2020). With respect to the entire study: Two women and a few men aged 18 to 49 years were included in the cohort. Libraries were prepared and TCR repertoires were sequenced by different laboratories using diverse techniques, in order to increase sequencing depth and limit assay-specific biases. For each donor, CD4 naive and CD4 memory were each given three plates, CD8 naive was given two plates, and CD8 memory was given one plate. Between about 0.8 and 9 billion PBMCs per donor were obtained by leukapheresis. Blood TCR repertoires of roughly 5 healthy adults were deeply sequenced to estimate repertoire size and the extent of clonotype sharing between individuals.

V was cut back by 5 bases and J by 4 bases, leaving a gap of 14 bases between them. CDR1 and CDR2 (SEHNR, FQNEAQ) derive from the germline V gene (reference sequence). From the cysteine through the phenylalanine, the CDR3 covers 14 amino acids. The kept DNA is CDR3 alone, 42 bases in frame from the first base. The donors were healthy, HIV-negative adults with no recently reported acute infections or vaccinations. Every donor was a Caucasian adult residing in Nashville, Tennessee, USA. Magnetic negative selection was used to enrich CD4+ T cells, after which naive cells were positively selected on CD45RA and the negative fraction became the memory subset. Blood was obtained by leukapheresis, after which PBMCs were separated by Ficoll-Histopaque density gradient centrifugation and cryopreserved in liquid nitrogen vapor phase. Purity and quantity of every magnetically sorted T cell population were checked by analytical flow cytometry. Each sorted fraction had its genomic DNA isolated and then quantified by UV absorbance on a Nanodrop 2000c.

General conclusions and limits of the study: Based on pairwise subsampling, the degree of clonotype sharing among donors was expected to be affected by sequencing depth. Compared with non-shared clonotypes, clonotypes shared by all four sorted-subset donors had higher generation probabilities. Sampling was limited to blood, and TCR repertoires in tissue likely differ from TCR repertoires in blood. The small number of donors limited the genetic and exposure-history diversity represented. Larger estimated clonotype richness was generally found for naive subsets than for memory subsets. Even with the large sequencing depth, rarefaction of the sorted-subset datasets indicated that sequencing was incomplete. When a few donors were compared, the shared fraction of clonotypes was around 5% for naive CD4, 3% to 4% for naive CD8, more than 2% for memory CD4, and roughly 0.43% for memory CD8.

For this clone: The antigen this receptor binds is unknown. Per-base qualities were not stored, and no clone one base away is much larger.

TCR CDR3 regions were amplified from genomic DNA by multiplex PCR using the deep immunoSEQ assay. For each cell subset, the extracted genomic DNA was distributed evenly across all wells of several immunoSEQ 96-well plates, and each plate served as one replicate. Each replicate PCR for sorted subsets received around 0.2 ug genomic DNA, equal to some 32,000 T cell genomes. The purified libraries were quantified using a Qubit 3.0 fluorometer, sized with a Bioanalyzer 2100, and then quantified again using the KAPA Library Quantification kit. Every immunoSEQ 96-well plate was sequenced on a dedicated single-read 150-cycle Illumina NextSeq 550 flow cell. The paper's data handling went like this. Because only junctional sequences without quality scores were contained in the immunoSEQ output, filtering matching that applied to full-length reads could not be performed. Sequences were annotated with PyIR, a Python wrapper for IgBLAST v1.9, using IMGT germline references to assign V/J genes and CDR3. Reads were filtered out if the reads had weak V/J assignments (E-value above 1e-6), no CDR3, stop codons, out-of-frame junctions, or ambiguous translated residues. A V3J clonotype was defined by an identical inferred V gene, J gene, and CDR3 amino acid sequence. The percentage overlap between two repertoires was calculated by dividing the number of shared unique clonotypes by the size of the smaller repertoire. Three approaches were used to assess repertoire richness: RTK rarefaction, the Chao1 estimator, and Recon v2.1 estimates of unobserved clonotypes. Generation probabilities were computed with OLGA for all TCRbeta clonotypes obtained by the gDNA method from several donors. TCRdb carries this immuneACCESS record with in-frame sequences only. Its versions omit some clonotypes, under half of them owing to an unresolved V gene in the studies checked, with the rest unexplained. That table furnishes V, J and clone size, whereas the DNA furnished D and trimming. Counted in this sample were over 850,000 clones; more than 75% of them appeared once. Roughly 0.56% of the sample goes to the ten largest clones.

The sample was memory CD4+ T cells from PBMCs. The cell subset or site label corresponds to: CD45RA-negative fraction. The sequence came from a man aged 18 to 30 in good health. Some clones in this sample may be carry-over from other donors' samples. The rearrangement combines TRBV7-9 with TRBJ1-2; the D gene is not confidently resolved. The CDR3 corresponds to CASSEDGGIYGYTF. At the DNA level, the sequence is TGTGCCAGCAGCGAGGACGGAGGTATCTATGGCTACACCTTC.